Each of the 5 T cell receptor beta chains below was sequenced from the same sample in a study of blood T cell repertoires in COVID-19. The method was immunoSEQ multiplex PCR; TCRdb's version includes in-frame clones alone and lacks a portion of them. The profile shows approximately 240,000 clones, roughly 85% of them singletons. Sequencing was performed on peripheral blood. These receptors were taken from a woman aged 18-29 years who had recovered from COVID-19.

This clone has just a few counts. This chain's CDR3 is CASSLVAGGYNEQFF. The CDR3 coding sequence is TGTGCCAGCAGCTTAGTTGCGGGAGGCTACAATGAGCAGTTCTTC. The chain employs TRBV11-3 and TRBJ2-1; TRBD2 matches 8 bases. Germline loops: CDR1 SGHNT, CDR2 YENEEA. V lost 1 base, J lost 3 bases, and 2 bases stayed unmatched. The CDR3 totals 15 residues.

A few counts support this clone. The V gene is TRBV15, the J gene TRBJ2-3; maybe TRBD1 (7 bases). Trimming left V 2 bases short and J 4 bases short, with 10 bases between. There are 14 residues in the CDR3. Germline V CDR1 and CDR2: LNHNV, YYDKDF (reference sequence). The CDR3 spells CATSRQGGADTQYF. The CDR3 DNA is TGTGCCACCAGCAGACAGGGGGGAGCAGATACGCAGTATTTT.

The J gene is TRBJ2-5, the V gene TRBV5-6; D possibly corresponds to TRBD2 (5 bases). Germline V gene sequence: CDR1 SGHDT, CDR2 YYEEEE. The V gene lost 3 bases and the J gene lost 1 base, with 13 bases spanning the gap. CDR3 size: 15 residues. CDR3 DNA sequence: TGTGCCAGCAGCTCGCTTACTAGGGTCCAAGAGACCCAGTACTTC. Translated: CASSSLTRVQETQYF.

The chain employs TRBV30 and TRBJ2-1; D is uncertain. V lost 2 bases to trimming and J lost 6 bases, with 5 bases between them. The germline gives CDR1 GTSNPN, CDR2 SVGIG (reference sequence). This CDR3 has 11 residues. The CDR3 protein is CAWSIGNEQFF. The CDR3 bases are TGTGCCTGGAGTATCGGCAATGAGCAGTTCTTC.

This clone turned up a few times. The chain employs TRBV11-2 and TRBJ2-2; possible D gene TRBD1, 5 bases. V lost 0 bases and J 6 bases, leaving 5 bases between the germline ends. Germline-derived CDR1 and CDR2 are SGHAT and FQNNGV. This CDR3 has 13 amino acids. CDR3 sequence reads: CASSLDRAGELFF. For the CDR3, the DNA is TGTGCCAGCAGCTTAGACAGGGCCGGGGAGCTGTTTTTT.